These T cell receptor beta chains were read from a single sample in a study of T cell responses to AZD1222 COVID-19 vaccine. Profiled with immunoSEQ multiplex PCR; TCRdb holds only in-frame clones, not every one. In the table there are approximately 84,000 clones, over 75% of which are singletons. The specimen was peripheral blood, collected 28 days after the second AZD1222 dose. These receptors were taken from an adult who received the AZD1222 COVID-19 vaccine. Both conserved end residues are part of each CDR3. D genes are given only for firm matches.

D	J	V	DNA	CDR3
.	TRBJ1-2	TRBV19	TGTGCCAGTTCCACCTCTAGGGGGTCCTCTATTCTCGGTGGCTACACCTTC	CASSTSRGSSILGGYTF
.	TRBJ1-1	TRBV25-1	TGTGCCAGCAGTGTTACAGGGAGCAGCACTGAAGCTTTCTTT	CASSVTGSSTEAFF
TRBD1	TRBJ2-3	TRBV7-2	TGTGCCAGCAGCCTACGACAGGGGGCCGCAGATACGCAGTATTTT	CASSLRQGAADTQYF
.	TRBJ1-1	TRBV3-1/TRBV3-2	TGTGCCAGCAGCCTATTTGGGGCATCTGAAGCTTTCTTT	CASSLFGASEAFF
TRBD2	TRBJ2-2	TRBV7-2	TGTGCCAGCAGCTTGGGACTAGCGGGGGCCCGCGACGGGGAGCTGTTTTTT	CASSLGLAGARDGELFF
.	TRBJ2-7	TRBV5-1	TGCGCCAGCAGCTTCTTAGGACTGGGAAGCGAGCAGTACTTC	CASSFLGLGSEQYF
TRBD1	TRBJ1-3	TRBV6-5	TGTGCCAGCAGTTGGACAGGGGAAGGAAACACCATATATTTT	CASSWTGEGNTIYF
.	TRBJ1-1	TRBV15	TGTGCCACCAGCAGAGGCAGGAACACTGAAGCTTTCTTT	CATSRGRNTEAFF
.	TRBJ1-1	TRBV29-1	TGCAGCGCCGGGGAAGGAGCTTTCTTT	CSAGEGAFF
.	TRBJ2-3	TRBV27	TGTGCCAGCAGTTTAAACAGGGTCACAGATACGCAGTATTTT	CASSLNRVTDTQYF
TRBD2	TRBJ2-3	TRBV6-5	TGTGCCAGCAGCCGGGGGACTAGCCTCACAGATACGCAGTATTTT	CASSRGTSLTDTQYF
TRBD1	TRBJ1-6	TRBV2	TGTGCCAGCAACCGGGACAGGGAGGTTTGGTCACCCCTCCACTTT	CASNRDREVWSPLHF
.	TRBJ2-3	TRBV6-5	TGTGCCAGCAGTTACTCGGGTCTCCGCGATACGCAGTATTTT	CASSYSGLRDTQYF
.	TRBJ1-4	TRBV5-1	TGCGCCAGCAGCTTGAACGCGGGAGGGAATGAAAAACTGTTTTTT	CASSLNAGGNEKLFF
.	TRBJ1-5	TRBV10-3	TGTGCCATCAGTGAGCCTGGGGGCAATCAGCCCCAGCATTTT	CAISEPGGNQPQHF
TRBD1	TRBJ1-2	TRBV28	TGTGCCAGCAGTGACAGGGCTGCTGTTGGGGGCTACACCTTC	CASSDRAAVGGYTF